This TCR beta chain is drawn from a study of T cell repertoires in cytomegalovirus infection. Study details: CMV infection together with matching HLA type was indicated by public TCR beta signatures. Study-wide results and caveats: Using cumulative public TCR beta family frequency, the authors identified those who carried CMV together with the relevant HLA. Clonotypes of TCR beta that were HLA-C-restricted and CMV-specific dominated the ex vivo response.

TCRdb re-derived calls from the reads in MiXCR, one entry per CDR3 protein. The table records 100,000 to 150,000 distinct CDR3 sequences, about 10% of them present only once. This clonotype was detected many times. Its target is unknown. This CDR3 has 15 residues. V gave up 5 bases and J gave up 8 bases, with 22 bases separating them. Looked up from germline, CDR1 is SGHVS and CDR2 is FQNEAQ. The V call is TRBV7-8, the J call TRBJ2-7; a possible D gene is TRBD2 (5 bases). The receptor was derived from a human donor in good health (CMV status not recorded). Some clones in this sample may be carry-over from other donors' samples. Specimen: PBMCs. The CDR3 coding sequence is TGTGCCAGCAGCCCAGCAGAGGGCTTCGCCCCGAAGCAGTACTTC. It translates to CASSPAEGFAPKQYF.